This T cell receptor (beta chain) was recovered during a study of cytomegalovirus exposure and HLA in healthy donors. Study in general: HLA-typed donors were the source of about 85 million unique TCRs held in an early data release.

From germline, CDR1 is SEHNR and CDR2 FQNEAQ (reference sequence). The CDR3 has 17 residues. Primers included in the PCR were 60 Vbeta and 13 Jbeta primers. TCRdb keeps only in-frame clones here, not all; method: immunoSEQ multiplex PCR. The data show 280,000 or so clones, with roughly 90% seen just once and approximately 2.2% held by the top ten. Overall study results and limits: Cytomegalovirus association was listed for 164 TCR beta chains. Accurate HLA-A and HLA-B prediction from TCR beta sequences was reported for most subjects.

This clone was observed a few times. Antigen specificity is unknown. A read error may account for a junction end that differs from germline. What was sequenced was PBMCs. This TCR was sampled from a woman aged 18-29 years in good health and CMV-seronegative. The chain carries TRBV7-9 and TRBJ2-7; 11 bases are a match to TRBD1. Written as DNA, the CDR3 is TGTTCCAGCAGCTTTAGTCCCGGGACAGGGGGAGGATACGAGCAGTACTTC. It specifies CSSSFSPGTGGGYEQYF.